Listed here is a single T cell receptor beta chain. Antigen: not known. The assay was immunoSEQ multiplex PCR, and TCRdb's table has in-frame clones only and misses some. Found here are approximately 170,000 clones, 70% to 90% of them singletons; the top ten hold about 1%. This CDR3 has 17 amino acids. Germline CDR1 is SGDLS and CDR2 is YYNGEE. V shed 2 bases and J 0 bases; nucleotides not matched to a gene: 4. This entry is derived from a study of T cell responses to AZD1222 COVID-19 vaccine. Study observations and caveats: Donors skewed white British and female; clonal diversity was possibly underestimated.

This receptor was identified in an adult who received the AZD1222 COVID-19 vaccine. This sequence joins TRBV9 and TRBJ2-1; 11 bases line up with TRBD2. The sample here was peripheral blood, taken 28 days after the second AZD1222 dose. The CDR3 DNA sequence: TGTGCCAGCAGCGTTAGCGGGGGGGCAAGCTCCTACAATGAGCAGTTCTTC. Amino acid sequence: CASSVSGGASSYNEQFF.